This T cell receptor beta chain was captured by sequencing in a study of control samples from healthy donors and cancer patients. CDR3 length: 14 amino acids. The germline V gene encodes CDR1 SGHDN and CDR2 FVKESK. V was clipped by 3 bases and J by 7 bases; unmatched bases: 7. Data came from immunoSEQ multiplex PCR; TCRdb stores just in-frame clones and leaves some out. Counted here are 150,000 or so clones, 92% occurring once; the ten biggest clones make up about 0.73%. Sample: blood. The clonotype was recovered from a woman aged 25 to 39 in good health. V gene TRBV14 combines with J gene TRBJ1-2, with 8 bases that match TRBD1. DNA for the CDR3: TGTGCCAGCAGCCATTCAGGGGGCTGGGTTGGCTACACCTTC. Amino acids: CASSHSGGWVGYTF.